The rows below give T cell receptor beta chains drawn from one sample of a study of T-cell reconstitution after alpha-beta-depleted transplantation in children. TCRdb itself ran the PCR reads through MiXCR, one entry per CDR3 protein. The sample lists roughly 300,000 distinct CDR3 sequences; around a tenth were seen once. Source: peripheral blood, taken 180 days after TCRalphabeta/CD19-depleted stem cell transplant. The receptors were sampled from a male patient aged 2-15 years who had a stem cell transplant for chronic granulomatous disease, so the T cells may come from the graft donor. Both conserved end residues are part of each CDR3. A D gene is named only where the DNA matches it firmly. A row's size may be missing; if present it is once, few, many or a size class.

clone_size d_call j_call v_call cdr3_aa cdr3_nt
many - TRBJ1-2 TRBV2 CASSDNGLDYGYTF TGTGCCAGCAGTGATAATGGGTTGGACTATGGCTACACCTTC
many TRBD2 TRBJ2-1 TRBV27 CASSLLTSGTYNEQFF TGTGCCAGCAGTTTATTGACTAGCGGGACATACAATGAGCAGTTCTTC
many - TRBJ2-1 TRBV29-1 CSVEGRSYNEQFF TGCAGCGTTGAAGGGAGGTCCTACAATGAGCAGTTCTTC
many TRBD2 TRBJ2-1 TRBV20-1 CSADGWLAGVNEQFF TGCAGTGCCGACGGGTGGCTAGCGGGAGTCAACGAGCAGTTCTTC
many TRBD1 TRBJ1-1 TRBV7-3 CASSSRTGPITNTEAFF TGTGCCAGCAGCTCCCGGACAGGGCCCATCACGAACACTGAAGCTTTCTTT
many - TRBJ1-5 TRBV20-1 CSAIVSRAQHF TGCAGTGCTATTGTCTCGAGGGCCCAGCATTTT
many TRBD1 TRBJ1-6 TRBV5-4 CASTDRGLSPLHF TGTGCCAGCACCGACAGGGGGTTGTCACCCCTCCACTTT
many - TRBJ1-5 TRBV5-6 CASSFQGELSNQPQHF TGTGCCAGCAGCTTCCAGGGCGAACTGAGCAATCAGCCCCAGCATTTT
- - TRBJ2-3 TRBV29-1 CSVGGLTLSTDTQYF TGCAGCGTTGGTGGGCTGACCCTTAGCACAGATACGCAGTATTTT
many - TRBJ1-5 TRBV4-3 CASSQSPPGISNQPQHF TGCGCCAGCAGCCAAAGCCCCCCAGGAATAAGCAATCAGCCCCAGCATTTT
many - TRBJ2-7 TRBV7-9 CASSPRRGWQRGSYEQYF TGTGCCAGCAGCCCTAGGCGGGGTTGGCAGAGGGGATCCTACGAGCAGTACTTC
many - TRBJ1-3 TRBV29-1 CSVVRDVSGNTIYF TGCAGCGTAGTGAGGGACGTCTCTGGAAACACCATATATTTT
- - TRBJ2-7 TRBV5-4 CASSSFQGHEQYF TGTGCCAGTAGCTCCTTTCAGGGCCACGAGCAGTACTTC
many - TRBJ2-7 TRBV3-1 CASSQGWSYEQYF TGTGCCAGCAGCCAAGGTTGGAGCTACGAGCAGTACTTC
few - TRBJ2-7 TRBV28 CASSFPEGSGEQYF TGTGCCAGCAGCTTCCCAGAGGGAAGCGGCGAGCAGTACTTC
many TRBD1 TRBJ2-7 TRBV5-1 CASSYYSIGTGSSYEQYF TGCGCCAGCAGCTACTATTCTATAGGGACAGGGAGCTCCTACGAGCAGTACTTC
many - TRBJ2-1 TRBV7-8 CASSLKAMSEQFF TGTGCCAGCAGCCTCAAGGCAATGTCGGAGCAGTTCTTC
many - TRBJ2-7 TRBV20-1 CSARNRFTYEQYF TGCAGTGCTAGGAACAGGTTTACCTACGAGCAGTACTTC
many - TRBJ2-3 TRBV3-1 CASSQSPLTDTQYF TGTGCCAGCAGCCAATCCCCCCTCACAGATACGCAGTATTTT
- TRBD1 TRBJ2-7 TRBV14 CASSQGVSTGWTDEQYF TGTGCCAGCAGCCAAGGGGTATCGACAGGGTGGACGGACGAGCAGTACTTC
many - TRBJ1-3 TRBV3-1 CASSQDSRGRNTIYF TGTGCCAGCAGCCAAGATAGCAGGGGACGAAACACCATATATTTT
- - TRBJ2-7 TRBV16 CASSSLAEQYF TGTGCCAGCAGCTCGCTTGCCGAGCAGTACTTC
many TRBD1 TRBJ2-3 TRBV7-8 CASSIRQGSTDTQYF TGTGCCAGCAGCATCCGACAGGGGAGCACAGATACGCAGTATTTT
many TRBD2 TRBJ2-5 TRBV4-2 CASSQWSRDSGGNQETQYF TGTGCCAGCAGCCAGTGGTCGCGGGACAGCGGGGGGAACCAAGAGACCCAGTACTTC
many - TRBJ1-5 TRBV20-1 CSAGGRYNQPQHF TGCAGTGCTGGTGGCCGATACAATCAGCCCCAGCATTTT
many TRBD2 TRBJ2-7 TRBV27 CASREGSGSYEQYF TGTGCCAGCCGGGAGGGGTCGGGCTCCTACGAGCAGTACTTC
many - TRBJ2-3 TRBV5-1 CASSLKQFTDTQYF TGCGCCAGCAGCTTAAAACAGTTCACAGATACGCAGTATTTT
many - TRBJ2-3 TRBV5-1 CASSNSLGTDTQYF TGCGCCAGCAGTAATTCATTAGGCACAGATACGCAGTATTTT
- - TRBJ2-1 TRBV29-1 CSPGGTEQFF TGCAGCCCTGGGGGGACCGAGCAGTTCTTC
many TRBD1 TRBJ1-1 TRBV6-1 CASSGHQGGAEAFF TGTGCCAGCAGTGGGCATCAGGGGGGTGCTGAAGCTTTCTTT
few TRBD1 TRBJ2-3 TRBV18 CASSPLPAGGSGDTQYF TGTGCCAGCTCACCACTTCCCGCAGGGGGCTCCGGAGATACGCAGTATTTT
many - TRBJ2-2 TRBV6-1 CASSNLQDFPGTGELFF TGTGCCAGCAGCAATCTCCAGGACTTCCCCGGCACCGGGGAGCTGTTTTTT
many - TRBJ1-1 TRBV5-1 CASSIMMNTEAFF TGCGCCAGCAGCATCATGATGAACACTGAAGCTTTCTTT
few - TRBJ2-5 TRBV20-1 CSASSIRVETQYF TGCAGTGCAAGTTCTATCAGGGTGGAGACCCAGTACTTC
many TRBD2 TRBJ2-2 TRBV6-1 CASSLGLAGGTGELFF TGTGCCAGCAGCTTGGGACTAGCGGGAGGGACCGGGGAGCTGTTTTTT
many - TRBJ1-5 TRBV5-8 CASSWDLEQPQHF TGTGCCAGCAGCTGGGATTTGGAGCAGCCCCAGCATTTT
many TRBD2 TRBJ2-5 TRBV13 CASSFGGRYQETQYF TGTGCCAGCAGCTTTGGCGGGAGGTACCAAGAGACCCAGTACTTC
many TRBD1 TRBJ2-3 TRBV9 CASSVEETGRDTQYF TGTGCCAGCAGCGTAGAGGAGACAGGGCGAGATACGCAGTATTTT
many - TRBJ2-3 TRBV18 CAVAAGDSDTQYF TGTGCCGTGGCTGCCGGTGACTCAGATACGCAGTATTTT
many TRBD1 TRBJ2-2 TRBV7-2 CASSWTGGVNGELFF TGTGCCAGCAGCTGGACAGGGGGCGTAAACGGGGAGCTGTTTTTT
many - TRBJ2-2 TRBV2 CASSESAGTGELFF TGTGCCAGCAGTGAAAGTGCAGGGACCGGGGAGCTGTTTTTT
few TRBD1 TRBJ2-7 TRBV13 CASSLGVGGFHEQYF TGTGCCAGCAGCTTAGGGGTAGGGGGCTTTCACGAGCAGTACTTC
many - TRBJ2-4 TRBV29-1 CSATWGNIQYF TGCAGCGCTACCTGGGGCAACATTCAGTACTTC
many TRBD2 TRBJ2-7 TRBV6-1 CASSEGGGASYEQYF TGTGCCAGCAGTGAAGGCGGGGGAGCCTCCTACGAGCAGTACTTC
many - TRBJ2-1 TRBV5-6 CASRDSYYNEQFF TGTGCCAGCAGAGACAGCTACTACAATGAGCAGTTCTTC
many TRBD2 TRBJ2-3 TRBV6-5 CASSYSLAGDTQYF TGTGCCAGCAGTTACTCCCTAGCGGGGGATACGCAGTATTTT
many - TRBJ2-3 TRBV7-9 CASSLARSGYTDTQYF TGTGCCAGCAGCTTAGCGCGGAGCGGTTACACAGATACGCAGTATTTT
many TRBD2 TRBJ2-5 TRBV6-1 CASSPVAGGRQETQYF TGTGCCAGCAGTCCCGTAGCGGGAGGGCGCCAAGAGACCCAGTACTTC
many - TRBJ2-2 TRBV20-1 CSARRAARDTGELFF TGCAGTGCTAGAAGAGCGGCGAGGGACACCGGGGAGCTGTTTTTT
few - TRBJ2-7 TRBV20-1 CSARSTREKMGYEQYF TGCAGTGCTCGGTCCACCCGGGAAAAAATGGGCTACGAGCAGTACTTC
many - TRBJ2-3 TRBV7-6 CASSIGVGADTQYF TGTGCCAGCAGTATTGGCGTTGGCGCAGATACGCAGTATTTT
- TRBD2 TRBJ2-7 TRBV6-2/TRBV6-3 CATSGLATGEQYF TGTGCCACCTCGGGACTAGCGACGGGGGAGCAGTACTTC
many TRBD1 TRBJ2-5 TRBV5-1 CASSSRQGERETQYF TGCGCCAGCAGCTCGCGACAGGGGGAACGGGAGACCCAGTACTTC
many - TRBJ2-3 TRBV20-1 CSARQDWASTDTQYF TGCAGTGCTAGACAAGATTGGGCTAGCACAGATACGCAGTATTTT
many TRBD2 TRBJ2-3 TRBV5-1 CASSLFLAGDTQYF TGCGCCAGCAGCTTGTTCCTAGCGGGAGATACGCAGTATTTT
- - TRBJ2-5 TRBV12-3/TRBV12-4 CASSERGGGSAKYF TGTGCCAGCTCCGAGAGAGGGGGGGGGTCCGCTAAGTACTTC
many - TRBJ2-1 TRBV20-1 CSAKLLLPGEQFF TGCAGTGCAAAATTACTTCTACCTGGTGAGCAGTTCTTC
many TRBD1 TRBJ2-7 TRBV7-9 CASNRQGSYEQYF TGTGCCAGCAACAGACAGGGTTCGTACGAGCAGTACTTC
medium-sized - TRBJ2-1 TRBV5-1 CASSLALGDNEQFF TGCGCCAGCAGCTTGGCCTTGGGTGACAATGAGCAGTTCTTC